This TCR beta chain is from a study of blood T cell repertoires in COVID-19. Looking at the study overall: The cDNA or gDNA used as material had been derived from T cells, B-cell-depleted T cells, or PBMCs.

Generated by immunoSEQ multiplex PCR, the TCRdb table keeps only in-frame clones and is missing some. The sample lists roughly 240,000 clones; 83% were seen once. Germline V gene sequence: CDR1 MGHDK, CDR2 SYGVNS. The CDR3 loop spans 14 amino acids. Trimming took off 3 bases at V and 3 bases at J, with 11 bases between the two ends. Participants, roughly 18 to 90 years old, spanned approximately 25 US areas. This rearrangement joins TRBV25-1 to TRBJ1-2; possible D gene TRBD1, 5 bases. The specimen sequenced was PBMCs or T cells enriched from blood (not recorded which). The source of this sequence is a woman aged 35 to 49 who had been exposed to COVID-19. CDR3 nucleotide sequence: TGTGCCAGCAGTGACCTCGACAGATACTATGGCTACACCTTC. Translated, it gives CASSDLDRYYGYTF.